The T cell receptor beta chain described here comes from a study of technical replicates of blood from several donors (dated by TCRdb to the late 2010s). A remark on this clone: The antigen it binds to is not known. Base qualities were left out, and no much larger clone turns up one base away.

Libraries came from the immunoSEQ multiplex PCR assay. In its TCRdb copy, this immuneACCESS table keeps in-frame sequences only and misses some clones. Where compared with another copy, unresolved V genes explain less than half of these, and the others have no known cause. The sample includes 80,000 to 95,000 clones, with about 96% observed a single time. The ten most abundant clones make up under 0.4% of the sample. Looking up the germline V gene (reference sequence) yields CDR1 PRHDT and CDR2 FYEKMQ. CDR3 length: 15 amino acids, cysteine to phenylalanine. Of the read, only the CDR3 DNA is kept; its 45 bases are in frame from base 1. Relative to germline, V is 5 bases shorter and J is 3 bases shorter, with 16 bases between their ends.

Sequenced: T cells isolated from PBMCs. The chain is made from TRBV13 and TRBJ1-1; a tentative D match to TRBD1 spans 5 bases. This receptor was identified in a human donor in good health. Here the CDR3 is given as CASSALTGTDTEAFF. The DNA is as follows: TGTGCCAGCAGCGCCCTTACAGGAACCGACACTGAAGCTTTCTTT.